This T cell receptor beta chain was obtained from a study of siplizumab effects on memory and regulatory T cells. The table came from immunoSEQ multiplex PCR; TCRdb's copy has only in-frame clones and leaves some out. The sample yields roughly 100,000 clones, 85% to 95% seen once. Findings of the study overall: Treg origin accounted for an average of roughly 65% of mappable alloreactive CD4+ clones with siplizumab and roughly 26% in controls. Proliferating clones, CD4+ or CD8+, lacked an assignable naive or memory phenotype in roughly 80-96% of cases.

Remarks on this clone: Its antigen is unknown.

CDR1 SGHTA and CDR2 FQGNSA come from the germline V gene. The CDR3 is 14 amino acids. V was shortened by 5 bases and J by 0 bases, with 8 bases between the two germline ends. The receptor was isolated from a human donor in good health. The sequencing sample was made of Tregs sorted from blood. The chain recombines TRBV7-2 with TRBJ1-3; possibly TRBD1 for D (6 bases). CDR3 protein: CASSHRASGNTIYF. CDR3 bases: TGTGCCAGCAGCCACAGGGCCTCTGGAAACACCATATATTTT.